The source of this T cell receptor (beta chain) is a study of technical replicates of blood from a handful of donors. Profiling relied on immunoSEQ multiplex PCR, and the TCRdb table lists in-frame clones only, not all of them. The sample lists 80,000 or so clones; over 95% were seen once. V was clipped by 1 base and J by 0 bases; unmatched bases: 12. This CDR3 has 20 residues. Germline V gives CDR1 SGHRS, CDR2 YFSETQ. This chain links TRBV5-1 with TRBJ2-2; 10 bases map to TRBD2. Sequencing was performed on T cells isolated from PBMCs. The TCR sequence derives from a human donor in good health. The CDR3 spells CASSLRTGLARPANTGELFF. DNA of the CDR3: TGCGCCAGCAGCTTGCGGACGGGACTAGCGAGGCCCGCGAACACCGGGGAGCTGTTTTTT.